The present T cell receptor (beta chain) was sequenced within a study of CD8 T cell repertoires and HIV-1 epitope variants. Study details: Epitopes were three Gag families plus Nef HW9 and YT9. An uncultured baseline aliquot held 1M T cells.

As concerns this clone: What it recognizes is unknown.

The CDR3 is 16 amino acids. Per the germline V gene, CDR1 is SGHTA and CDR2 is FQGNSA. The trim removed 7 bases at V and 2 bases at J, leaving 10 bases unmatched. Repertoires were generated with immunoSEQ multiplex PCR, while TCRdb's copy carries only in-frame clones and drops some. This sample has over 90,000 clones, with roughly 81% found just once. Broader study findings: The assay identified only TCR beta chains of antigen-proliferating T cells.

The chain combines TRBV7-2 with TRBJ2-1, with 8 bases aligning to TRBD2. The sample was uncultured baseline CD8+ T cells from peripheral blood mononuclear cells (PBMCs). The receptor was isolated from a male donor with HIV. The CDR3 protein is CASTSAGDIPYNEQFF. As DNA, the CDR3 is TGTGCCAGCACTTCAGCGGGGGACATTCCCTACAATGAGCAGTTCTTC.